This TCR beta chain is from a study of blood T cell repertoires in COVID-19. Study context: There were acute and convalescent COVID-19 samples, and they came from the United States, Italy and Spain. The cDNA or gDNA used as material had been derived from T cells, B-cell-depleted T cells, or PBMCs.

Patients in Seattle were enrolled during active infection, then followed longitudinally. Germline assignment: CDR1 MGHRA and CDR2 YSYEKL. The length of the CDR3 is 15 residues. Trimming at V came to 8 bases and at J to 6 bases, leaving 11 bases not matched to a gene. Authors' data handling: Amplification of reference gene primers was used by the study to estimate nucleated cell counts. Profiled with immunoSEQ multiplex PCR; TCRdb holds only in-frame clones, not every one. That table is the source of V, J and clone size, and D and trimming were worked out from the DNA. The sample shows 150,000 to 200,000 clones, roughly 76% of them seen only once.

The TCR comes from a woman older than 75 with COVID-19, enrolled during active disease. The chain employs TRBV4-1 and TRBJ2-2; 8 positions agree with TRBD2. Sample: peripheral blood. The CDR3 coding sequence is TGCGCCAGCTCCCTTGTCAGCGGGAGTGCCGGGGAGCTGTTTTTT. Translated, it gives CASSLVSGSAGELFF.